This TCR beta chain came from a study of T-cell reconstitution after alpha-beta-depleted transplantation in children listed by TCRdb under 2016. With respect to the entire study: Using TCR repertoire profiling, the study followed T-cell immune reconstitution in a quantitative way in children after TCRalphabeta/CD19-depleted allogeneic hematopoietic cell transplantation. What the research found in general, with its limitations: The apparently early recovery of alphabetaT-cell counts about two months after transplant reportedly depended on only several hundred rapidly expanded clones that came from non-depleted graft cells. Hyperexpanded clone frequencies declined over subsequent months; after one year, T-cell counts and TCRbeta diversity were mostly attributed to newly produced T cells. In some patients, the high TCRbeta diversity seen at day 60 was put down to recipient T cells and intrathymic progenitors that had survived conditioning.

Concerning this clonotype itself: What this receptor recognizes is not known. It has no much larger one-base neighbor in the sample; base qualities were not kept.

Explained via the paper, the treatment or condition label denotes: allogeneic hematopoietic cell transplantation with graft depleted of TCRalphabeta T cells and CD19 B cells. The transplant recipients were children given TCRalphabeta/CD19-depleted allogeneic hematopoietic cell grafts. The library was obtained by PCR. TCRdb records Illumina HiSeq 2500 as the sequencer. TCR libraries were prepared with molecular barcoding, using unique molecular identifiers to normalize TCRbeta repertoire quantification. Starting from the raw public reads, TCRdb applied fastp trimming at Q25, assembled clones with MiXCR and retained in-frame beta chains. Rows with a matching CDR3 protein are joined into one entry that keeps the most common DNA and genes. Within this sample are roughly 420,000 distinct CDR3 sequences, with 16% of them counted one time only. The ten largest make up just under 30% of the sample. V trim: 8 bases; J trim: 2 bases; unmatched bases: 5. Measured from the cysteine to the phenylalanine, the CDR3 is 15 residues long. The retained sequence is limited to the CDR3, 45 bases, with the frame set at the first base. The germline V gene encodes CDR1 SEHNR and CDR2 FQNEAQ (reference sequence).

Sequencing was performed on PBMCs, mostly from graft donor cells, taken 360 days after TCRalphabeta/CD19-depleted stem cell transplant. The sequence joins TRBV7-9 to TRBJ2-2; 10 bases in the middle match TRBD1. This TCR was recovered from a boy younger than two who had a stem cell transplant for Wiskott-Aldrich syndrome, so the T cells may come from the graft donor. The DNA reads TGTGCCAGCGACCGGGACAGGGGAAACACCGGGGAGCTGTTTTTT. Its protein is CASDRDRGNTGELFF.